The rows below give T cell receptor beta chains drawn from one sample of a study of blood T cell repertoires in COVID-19. Profiling relied on immunoSEQ multiplex PCR, and the TCRdb table lists in-frame clones only, not all of them. In the table there are over 30,000 clones, 70% to 90% of which are singletons. The sample consisted of peripheral blood. Receptors were obtained from an elderly woman with active or convalescent COVID-19. The CDR3 runs from the conserved cysteine through the conserved F or W. The D gene is left open where the match is weak. Expanded clones are given a class, and other clones once, few, many or no size at all.

cdr3_nt	cdr3_aa	d_call	clone_size	j_call	v_call
TGTGCCTCCACACAGGGGAACACTGAAGCTTTCTTT	CASTQGNTEAFF	-	-	TRBJ1-1	TRBV2
TGTGCCAGCAGTCGACAGGGGGGTCCGGCAAATCAGCCCCAGCATTTT	CASSRQGGPANQPQHF	TRBD1	-	TRBJ1-5	TRBV27
TGCGCCAGCAGCTTGGAGAGGAAACCTGACAGTGAGCAGTTCTTC	CASSLERKPDSEQFF	-	-	TRBJ2-1	TRBV5-1
TGTGCCAGTTTAACAGGGGTCACTGAAGCTTTCTTT	CASLTGVTEAFF	TRBD1	-	TRBJ1-1	TRBV28
TGTGCCAGCAGCGTAGTCAGCGGGGGGCAAGAGACCCAGTACTTC	CASSVVSGGQETQYF	TRBD2	-	TRBJ2-5	TRBV9
TGCGCCAGCAGCTTGGCCGGACTAGTCAATGAGCAGTTCTTC	CASSLAGLVNEQFF	TRBD2	-	TRBJ2-1	TRBV5-1
TGTGCCAGTAGTATAGGGTGGCGGCAGGGGAATGTAAACCAGCCCCAGCATTTT	CASSIGWRQGNVNQPQHF	-	-	TRBJ1-5	TRBV19
TGTGCCAGCAGCCAAGACAGAAGGACAGGGAAAACCTACAATGAGCAGTTCTTC	CASSQDRRTGKTYNEQFF	TRBD1	medium-sized	TRBJ2-1	TRBV14
TGTGCCAGTAGTATTAGGGGACAGCTGAAATATGGCTACACCTTC	CASSIRGQLKYGYTF	TRBD1	-	TRBJ1-2	TRBV19
TGTGCCAGCAGCCGTGGACAGGGGCAGGAAAAACTGTTTTTT	CASSRGQGQEKLFF	TRBD1	-	TRBJ1-4	TRBV27
TGTGCCAGCAGTTACCGGGGACAGGGTAGTTCACCCCTCCACTTT	CASSYRGQGSSPLHF	TRBD1	once	TRBJ1-6	TRBV6-5
TGCGCCAGCAGCCCGGGACTAGCGGCCCTTTTAGGGGAGCTGTTTTTT	CASSPGLAALLGELFF	TRBD2	-	TRBJ2-2	TRBV5-1
TGTGCCAGCTCACGGCAGGGTATCGGCACTGAAGCTTTCTTT	CASSRQGIGTEAFF	-	-	TRBJ1-1	TRBV18
TGTGCCAGCAGCAGGGGACTAGCGGAGACCCAGTACTTC	CASSRGLAETQYF	TRBD2	-	TRBJ2-5	TRBV5-6
TGTGCCAGCAGCTTGGACAGGGGGGTAAAAAAACTGTTTTTT	CASSLDRGVKKLFF	TRBD1	-	TRBJ1-4	TRBV7-2
TGTGCCAGCAGTCACCCCGGGTTAGGTCTCTACGAGCAGTACTTC	CASSHPGLGLYEQYF	-	-	TRBJ2-7	TRBV6-2/TRBV6-3
TGTGCCAGTAGTACCGGGTACGGGGGTCAGCCCCAGCATTTT	CASSTGYGGQPQHF	-	-	TRBJ1-5	TRBV19
TGCGCCAGCAGCCCACGACAGGGGGATCAGCCCCAGCATTTT	CASSPRQGDQPQHF	TRBD1	-	TRBJ1-5	TRBV5-1
TGTGCCAGCAGCTTTCGCCAGGGTGATAATTCACCCCTCCACTTT	CASSFRQGDNSPLHF	-	-	TRBJ1-6	TRBV7-9
TGCGCCAGCAGCTCCGGACAGGGTTACTATGGCTACACCTTC	CASSSGQGYYGYTF	TRBD1	once	TRBJ1-2	TRBV5-1
TGTGCCAGCAGCCCCGGGGGAGGCAATCAGCCCCAGCATTTT	CASSPGGGNQPQHF	-	-	TRBJ1-5	TRBV7-2
TGTGCCTGGAGTTTACAGGGAAGTCAGCCCCAGCATTTT	CAWSLQGSQPQHF	-	-	TRBJ1-5	TRBV30